The 18 T cell receptor beta chains below were found in one sample sequenced in a study of tumor-infiltrating lymphocytes in primary liver carcinoma. Starting from 450 to 500 ng of total RNA, TCR beta cDNA was produced with a primer in the constant region. ARM-PCR, slightly modified, supplied the TCR beta libraries through three nested multiplex PCR rounds. For around 9 cycles apiece, the opening two PCR rounds ran with TRBV1-TRBV30 forward primers and a C-beta reverse primer. MiXCR was run by TCRdb on the multiplex PCR reads, yielding one entry per CDR3 protein. The top ten clones hold roughly 12% of a sample with roughly 100,000 distinct CDR3 sequences, 55% to 80% of them seen once. From roughly 20-30 mg of unsorted bulk tissue, DNA and RNA were co-extracted together. Sequenced sample: liver tumor tissue from sampling region 2. Subset of the sample: tumor region T2, inferior pole. The receptors come from a woman between 55 and 75 years old with primary liver carcinoma and hepatitis B virus infection.

The chain is built from TRBV29-1 and TRBJ2-2; D may correspond to TRBD1 or TRBD2 (5 bases each). The CDR3 covers 13 residues. CDR1 and CDR2 (germline): SQVTM, ANQGSEA. Trimming took off 8 bases at V and 15 bases at J, with 25 bases between the two ends. The CDR3 DNA reads TGCAGCATCACGGGGCACTCGGACGGGAAGTTGTTTTTT. Amino acids: CSITGHSDGKLFF.

Details on this clonotype: At one end, the junction sequence differs from germline, possibly due to a read error. The chain couples TRBV30 to TRBJ2-4; D unclear. From germline, CDR1 is GTSNPN and CDR2 SVGIG (reference sequence). This CDR3 is 13 amino acids long. CDR3 residues: CTWIIPDKDIQYF. CDR3 sequence (DNA): TGTACCTGGATTATCCCAGACAAAGACATTCAGTACTTC.

This clonotype was detected many times. V gene TRBV6-5 combines with J gene TRBJ1-3; D perhaps matches TRBD1 (5 bases). Looked up from germline, CDR1 is MNHEY and CDR2 is SVGAGI. This CDR3 is 15 amino acids long. V lost 4 bases, J lost 0 bases, and 10 bases lay in between. CDR3 sequence reads: CASSFSGSSGNTIYF. The CDR3, as DNA: TGTGCCAGCAGTTTTTCAGGGAGCTCTGGAAACACCATATATTTT.

CDR3 in amino acids: CSVDSGVASSYEQYF. The CDR3, as DNA: TGCAGCGTTGATAGTGGAGTGGCTAGCTCTTACGAGCAGTACTTC. The rearrangement joins TRBV29-1 to TRBJ2-7, with D maybe TRBD2 (5 bases). Per the germline V gene, CDR1 is SQVTM and CDR2 is ANQGSEA. The CDR3 consists of 15 residues. V lost 3 bases, J lost 4 bases, and 19 bases lay in between.

With regard to this clonotype: The junction does not match germline at one end; this may be a read error. This chain connects TRBV5-5 to TRBJ2-1; no clear D. Germline V gives CDR1 SGHKS, CDR2 YYEKEE (reference sequence). This CDR3 is 17 amino acids long. The CDR3 protein is CVSSSLLRSAYMYEQFF. The CDR3 region has the DNA TGTGTCAGCAGCTCCCTACTACGATCGGCTTATATGTATGAGCAGTTCTTC. The complete variable domain, with remaining parts taken from reference TRBV5-5 and TRBJ2-1, reads DAGVTQSPTHLIKTRGQQVTLRCSPISGHKSVSWYQQVLGQGPQFIFQYYEKEERGRGNFPDRFSARQFPNYSSELNVNALLLGDSALYLCVSSSLLRSAYMYEQFFGPGTRLTVL.

V usage is TRBV7-9 and J usage is TRBJ1-1; D not resolved. This CDR3 has 12 amino acids. Germline V lookup: CDR1 SEHNR, CDR2 FQNEAQ (reference sequence). Trimming took 5 bases from V and 6 from J, leaving 10 bases between them. The CDR3: CASSPGGPEAFF. DNA for the CDR3: TGTGCCAGCAGCCCAGGAGGTCCTGAAGCTTTCTTT.

Turning to this clonotype: Since the CDR3 does not end with the conserved phenylalanine or tryptophan, this likely comes from a read error. The chain employs TRBV11-2 and TRBJ1-2; D unclear. CDR1 and CDR2 from the germline V gene are SGHAT and FQNNGV. The CDR3 contains 17 residues. Trimming stripped 9 bases from V and 5 bases from J, with 28 bases between. The CDR3 protein is CASSPVRGAGGRYGYTI. Here the CDR3 DNA reads TGTGCCAGTAGCCCAGTTCGAGGAGCGGGAGGAAGGTATGGCTACACCATC.

Regarding this clonotype: At one boundary the junction diverges from the germline segment, which might be a read error. The chain combines TRBV11-2 with TRBJ2-3; D ambiguous. CDR1 is SGHAT and CDR2 is FQNNGV in the germline V gene. CDR3 length: 17 amino acids. CDR3 amino acids: CTRSPNRGSWLGDTQYF. The CDR3 nucleotides are TGTACCAGAAGCCCGAATCGCGGAAGCTGGTTAGGAGATACGCAGTATTTT.

This clonotype was found a few times. Germline is not matched at one junction end, which may reflect a read error. V gene TRBV11-2 combines with J gene TRBJ2-2, with D possibly matching TRBD2 (5 bases). The CDR3 covers 15 residues. Germline CDR1 reads SGHAT; CDR2 reads FQNNGV. CDR3 sequence: CASGPPQGPTGELFF. In DNA, the CDR3 is TGTGCCAGCGGCCCTCCACAAGGACCGACCGGGGAACTGTTTTTT.

Comment on this clonotype: This may come from a read error, since a much larger clone is one base off. J is TRBJ1-2 and V is TRBV7-9; TRBD1 matches 7 bases. The length of the CDR3 is 15 residues. The ends lost 6 bases at V and 3 bases at J; junction bases unmatched: 10. Germline lookup yields CDR1 SEHNR and CDR2 FQNEAQ (reference sequence). CDR3 in DNA: TGTGCCAGCAGGTTGGGGGACAGCGAATACTATGGCTACACCTTC. Translating it yields CASRLGDSEYYGYTF.

Comments on this clonotype: This CDR3 is missing its conserved last phenylalanine or tryptophan, likely due to a read error. J is TRBJ1-2 and V is TRBV11-2, with D perhaps matching TRBD1 (6 bases). Germline CDR1 is SGHAT and CDR2 is FQNNGV. The CDR3 has 15 residues. CDR3 sequence (DNA): TGTACCAGCAGCTTAACAATACAGGGAGATGGTGACTACACCTCC. This codes for CTSSLTIQGDGDYTS.

As concerns this clonotype: A much larger clone is a single base away; this may be a read error. V is TRBV5-1 and J is TRBJ2-1, with D maybe TRBD2 (6 bases). Germline V CDR1 and CDR2: SGHRS, YFSETQ. The V end lost 3 bases, the J end lost 6 bases, and 16 bases lay between the germline ends. The CDR3 covers 15 residues. CDR3: CASSSRREAGNEQFF. CDR3 coding DNA: TGCGCCAGCAGCTCCAGGAGGGAGGCGGGCAATGAGCAGTTCTTC.

J is TRBJ2-7 and V is TRBV12-3 or TRBV12-4; the match to TRBD1 covers 7 bases. The V and J ends lost 6 bases and 0 bases, in that order; junction bases with no gene match: 8. The CDR3 is 15 residues long. The CDR3 bases are TGTGCCAGCAGCCGCGACAGGGCCTACTCCTACGAGCAGTACTTC. Its protein is CASSRDRAYSYEQYF.

A word on this clonotype: Compared with germline, one end of the junction differs, possibly owing to a read error. V and J are TRBV4-1 and TRBJ2-3; the D gene is possibly TRBD2 (6 bases). This CDR3 spans 17 amino acids. Germline values: CDR1 MGHRA, CDR2 YSYEKL. The CDR3 nucleotides are TGCGCCAGCAGCCAAGGATTGCCGGGAACTAGCACAGATAAGCAGTATTTT. Translating it yields CASSQGLPGTSTDKQYF.

This clonotype showed up just once. Possible read error: a much larger clone is one base away. V usage is TRBV12-5 and J usage is TRBJ2-3; no reliable D call. CDR3 length: 13 residues. Per germline, CDR1 LGHNT and CDR2 FRNRAP. DNA of the CDR3: TGTGCTAGTGGTTTGGGAAAAACAGATACGCTGTATTTT. It translates to CASGLGKTDTLYF.

In the case of this clonotype: Its ends do not fully match the called genes, so a read error is possible. The chain recombines TRBV6-5 with TRBJ2-7; the match to TRBD2 covers 12 bases. CDR3 length: 15 amino acids. In germline, CDR1 is MNHEY, CDR2 SVGAGI. The CDR3 DNA follows: TGCGCCGGCAGCTCATTGACTAGCGGGAGACTGAAGCAGTACTTC. It codes for CAGSSLTSGRLKQYF.

This clonotype was detected only a few times. It is likely a read error, because the conserved phenylalanine at the end of the CDR3 is missing. The DNA is left out, because the CDR3 cannot be placed on it with certainty; the CDR3 is given as TCRdb lists it. The rearrangement joins TRBV5-6 to TRBJ1-1. CDR1 is SGHDT, CDR2 YYEEEE, per germline. The CDR3 spans 14 amino acids, including both terminal residues. The CDR3 here is CASSLGDSGTEASV.

In regard to this clonotype: A much larger clone lies one base from this, so it may be a read error. J is TRBJ2-3 and V is TRBV7-9, with 9 nucleotides matching TRBD2. V was pared by 3 bases and J by 3 bases, with 4 bases of the junction left unmatched. CDR1 SEHNR and CDR2 FQNEAQ come from the germline V gene (reference sequence). The CDR3 length is 15 residues. The CDR3 nucleotides are TGTGCCAGCAGCTTCGGACTAGCGAGTACAGATACGCAGTATTTT. It yields the protein CASSFGLASTDTQYF. The whole variable domain, remainder taken from reference TRBV7-9 and TRBJ2-3, is DTGVSQNPRHKITKRGQNVTFRCDPISEHNRLYWYRQTLGQGPEFLTYFQNEAQLEKSRLLSDRFSAERPKGSFSTLEIQRTEQGDSAMYLCASSFGLASTDTQYFGPGTRLTVL.